The rows below give T cell receptor beta chains drawn from one sample of a study of lymphopenia after photon versus proton radiotherapy. The method was immunoSEQ multiplex PCR; TCRdb's version includes in-frame clones alone and lacks a portion of them. The data hold around 160,000 clones, with 88% observed a single time. The sequencing used peripheral blood, collected from a patient treated with photon-based radiotherapy. These receptors all stem from a man aged 45 to 65 with gastric cancer. The CDR3 runs from the conserved cysteine through the conserved F or W. The order of the fields is J gene, V gene, D gene, clone size, CDR3 protein, CDR3 DNA. A D gene is named only where the DNA matches it firmly. The listing skips clone size in some rows; elsewhere it reads once, few, many or a size class.

TRBJ2-7	TRBV11-2	TRBD2	-	CASSLYGTSGSEQYF	TGTGCCAGCAGCCTATACGGGACTAGCGGGAGCGAGCAGTACTTC
TRBJ2-5	TRBV5-8	-	-	CASSALGGQYF	TGTGCCAGCAGCGCTCTGGGGGGCCAGTACTTC
TRBJ1-4	TRBV5-4	-	-	CASSFGGTNEKLFF	TGTGCCAGCAGTTTTGGGGGCACTAATGAAAAACTGTTTTTT
TRBJ2-7	TRBV9	-	-	CASSVTAGGSSYEQYF	TGTGCCAGCAGCGTAACAGCGGGCGGTAGCTCCTACGAGCAGTACTTC
TRBJ2-1	TRBV7-2	-	-	CASSLDSGEQFF	TGTGCCAGCAGCTTAGACAGTGGGGAGCAGTTCTTC
TRBJ2-2	TRBV5-1	-	once	CASSLSAGPTGELFF	TGCGCCAGCAGCTTGTCTGCAGGGCCCACCGGGGAGCTGTTTTTT
TRBJ2-1	TRBV27	-	few	CASSFLPPQGEYNEQFF	TGTGCCAGCAGTTTTCTTCCCCCCCAGGGCGAGTACAATGAGCAGTTCTTC
TRBJ2-1	TRBV9	TRBD2	-	CASSLVAGGRWGEDNEQFF	TGTGCCAGCAGCTTAGTAGCGGGAGGGCGTTGGGGGGAGGACAATGAGCAGTTCTTC
TRBJ1-4	TRBV28	TRBD1	-	CASSPRGGALGKLFF	TGTGCCAGCAGCCCCCGAGGGGGCGCCCTAGGAAAACTGTTTTTT
TRBJ2-3	TRBV5-4	TRBD2	-	CASSLGTSGRVGTDTQYF	TGTGCCAGCAGCTTAGGGACTAGCGGGAGAGTAGGCACAGATACGCAGTATTTT
TRBJ1-1	TRBV5-1	TRBD1	-	CASSSRTGKEKDTEAFF	TGCGCCAGCAGCTCGCGGACAGGGAAGGAGAAGGACACTGAAGCTTTCTTT
TRBJ2-7	TRBV7-2	-	-	CASSPVERPSSYEQYF	TGTGCCAGCAGCCCGGTTGAGCGGCCGAGCTCCTACGAGCAGTACTTC
TRBJ2-5	TRBV11-2	-	-	CASSLARGETQYF	TGTGCCAGCAGCTTAGCTCGGGGAGAGACCCAGTACTTC
TRBJ2-1	TRBV5-1	-	few	CASSSGFQKAEQFF	TGCGCCAGCAGCTCCGGGTTTCAAAAAGCTGAGCAGTTCTTC
TRBJ2-5	TRBV6-5	TRBD1	-	CASSYSPGGKETQYF	TGTGCCAGCAGTTACTCGCCAGGGGGCAAGGAGACCCAGTACTTC
TRBJ2-6	TRBV7-9	-	-	CASSLREADVGGANVLTF	TGTGCCAGCAGCTTGCGTGAGGCCGACGTTGGTGGGGCCAACGTCCTGACTTTC
TRBJ1-1	TRBV14	-	-	CASSQRETGWRRTEAFF	TGTGCCAGCAGCCAGAGGGAAACAGGGTGGCGACGAACTGAAGCTTTCTTT
TRBJ1-2	TRBV28	-	few	CASSTGRTNYGYTF	TGTGCCAGCAGTACGGGACGTACTAACTATGGCTACACCTTC
TRBJ1-1	TRBV28	-	-	CASSLGGAAEAFF	TGTGCCAGCAGTTTAGGGGGGGCCGCTGAAGCTTTCTTT
TRBJ2-1	TRBV27	-	-	CASSLSFGPHNEQFF	TGTGCCAGCAGTTTATCCTTCGGACCCCACAATGAGCAGTTCTTC
TRBJ2-3	TRBV28	-	-	CASSAAGIWADTQYF	TGTGCCAGCAGTGCCGCCGGGATATGGGCAGATACGCAGTATTTT
TRBJ2-7	TRBV7-2	-	-	CASSRGGSSSYEQYF	TGTGCCAGCAGCCGAGGCGGGTCTAGCTCCTACGAGCAGTACTTC
TRBJ1-2	TRBV19	TRBD1	-	CASSLARGDGYTF	TGTGCCAGTAGTTTAGCCAGGGGGGATGGCTACACCTTC
TRBJ2-6	TRBV7-8	TRBD2	-	CASSLALAGGSGANVLTF	TGTGCCAGCAGCTTAGCCCTAGCGGGGGGCTCTGGGGCCAACGTCCTGACTTTC
TRBJ1-4	TRBV18	-	-	CASSPWGLNEKLFF	TGTGCCAGCTCACCATGGGGGCTCAATGAAAAACTGTTTTTT
TRBJ1-2	TRBV7-2	-	-	CASSSTAAGYTF	TGTGCCAGCAGCTCCACAGCGGCTGGCTACACCTTC
TRBJ1-2	TRBV2	-	-	CASSEDRDGRVGGYTF	TGTGCCAGCAGTGAAGACCGGGACGGACGTGTAGGAGGCTACACCTTC
TRBJ1-1	TRBV29-1	-	-	CSVPPVGRANTEAFF	TGCAGCGTGCCCCCGGTGGGTCGAGCGAACACTGAAGCTTTCTTT
TRBJ2-1	TRBV14	TRBD2	-	CASSHRTSGSSEQFF	TGTGCCAGCAGCCACCGGACTAGCGGGAGTAGTGAGCAGTTCTTC
TRBJ2-1	TRBV4-1	TRBD2	once	CASSPIGRRSYNEQFF	TGCGCCAGCAGCCCGATCGGGAGGAGGTCCTACAATGAGCAGTTCTTC